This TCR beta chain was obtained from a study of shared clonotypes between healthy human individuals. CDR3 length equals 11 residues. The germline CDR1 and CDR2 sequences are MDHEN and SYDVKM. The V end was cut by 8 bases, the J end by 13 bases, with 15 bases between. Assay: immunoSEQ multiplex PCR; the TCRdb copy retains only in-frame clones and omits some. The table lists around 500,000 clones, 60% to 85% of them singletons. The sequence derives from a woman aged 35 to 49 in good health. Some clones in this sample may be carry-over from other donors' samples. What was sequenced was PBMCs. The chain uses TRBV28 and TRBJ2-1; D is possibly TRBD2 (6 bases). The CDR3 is CASDSGTVQFF. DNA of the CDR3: TGTGCCAGCGATTCCGGGACTGTACAGTTCTTC. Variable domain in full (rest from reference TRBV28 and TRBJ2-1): DVKVTQSSRYLVKRTGEKVFLECVQDMDHENMFWYRQDPGLGLRLIYFSYDVKMKEKGDIPEGYSVSREKKERFSLILESASTNQTSMYLCASDSGTVQFFGPGTRLTVL.